Included here is one T cell receptor (beta chain) sequence, with context. Antigen unknown. This CDR3 is built from 19 residues. Trimming pared 4 bases from V and 5 bases from J, leaving 27 bases between. Germline V gives CDR1 KGHDR, CDR2 SFDVKD. The data stem from a study of T cells generated in artificial thymic organoids. Human HSPCs were combined with MS5 stroma expressing human DLL1. The seeding cells were CD34+CD3- hematopoietic stem and progenitor cells purified by FACS to remove T cells. Semi-nested PCR with reverse primers in the TRAC or TRBC constant regions amplified each chain separately. One entry per CDR3 protein, called by TCRdb with MiXCR from the 5' RACE reads. In the table there are 7,000 to 8,500 distinct CDR3 sequences, more than 20% of which are singletons.

This receptor was obtained from a human donor who gave cord blood stem cells for thymic organoid culture, a cardiac surgery patient who gave postnatal thymus, or a blood donor (not recorded which). The chain combines TRBV24-1 with TRBJ2-3; the D call may be TRBD1 or TRBD2 (5 bases each). Sequenced: naive CD8+ T cells grown in artificial thymic organoids from cord blood stem and progenitor cells. Subset: CD3+TCRalphabeta+CD8SP T cells; for blood, CD45RO-CCR7+ naive CD8+ T cells. The CDR3 DNA follows: TGTGCCACCAGTGACTTTGGGGGACGGTGGGCTTTTGGAGGAGATACGCAGTATTTT. Protein: CATSDFGGRWAFGGDTQYF.